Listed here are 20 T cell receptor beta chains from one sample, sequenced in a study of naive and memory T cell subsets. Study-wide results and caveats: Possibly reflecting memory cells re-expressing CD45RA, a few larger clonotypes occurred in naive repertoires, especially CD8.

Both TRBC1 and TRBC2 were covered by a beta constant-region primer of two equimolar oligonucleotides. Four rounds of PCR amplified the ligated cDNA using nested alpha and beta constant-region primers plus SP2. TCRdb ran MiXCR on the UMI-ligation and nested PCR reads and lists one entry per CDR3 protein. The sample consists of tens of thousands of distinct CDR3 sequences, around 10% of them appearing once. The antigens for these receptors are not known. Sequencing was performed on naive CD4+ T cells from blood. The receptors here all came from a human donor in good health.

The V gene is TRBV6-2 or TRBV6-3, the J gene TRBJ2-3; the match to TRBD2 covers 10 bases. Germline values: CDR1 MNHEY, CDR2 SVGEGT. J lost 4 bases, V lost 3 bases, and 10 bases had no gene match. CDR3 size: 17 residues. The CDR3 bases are TGTGCCAGCAGTTATTCAGCTTCTAGCGGGAGCTCAGATACGCAGTATTTT. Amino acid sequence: CASSYSASSGSSDTQYF.

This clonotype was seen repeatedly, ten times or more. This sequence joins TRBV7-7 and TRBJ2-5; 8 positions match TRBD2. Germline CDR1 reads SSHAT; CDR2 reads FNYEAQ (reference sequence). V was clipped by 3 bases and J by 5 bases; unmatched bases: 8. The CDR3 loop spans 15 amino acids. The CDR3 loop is CASSFTGGAEETQYF. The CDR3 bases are TGTGCCAGCAGCTTCACCGGGGGGGCCGAGGAGACCCAGTACTTC.

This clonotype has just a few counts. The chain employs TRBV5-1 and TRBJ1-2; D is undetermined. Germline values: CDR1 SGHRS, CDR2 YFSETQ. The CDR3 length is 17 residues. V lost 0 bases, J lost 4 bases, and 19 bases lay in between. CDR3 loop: CASSLDGSLSAPYGYTF. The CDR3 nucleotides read TGCGCCAGCAGCTTGGATGGAAGCCTGTCAGCCCCCTATGGCTACACCTTC.

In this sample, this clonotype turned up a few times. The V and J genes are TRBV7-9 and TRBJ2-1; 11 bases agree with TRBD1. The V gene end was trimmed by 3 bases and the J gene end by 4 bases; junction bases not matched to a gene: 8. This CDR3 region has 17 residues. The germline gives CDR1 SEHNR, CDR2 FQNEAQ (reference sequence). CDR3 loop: CASSFKGGQGAYNEQFF. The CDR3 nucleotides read TGTGCCAGCAGCTTTAAGGGAGGACAGGGGGCGTACAATGAGCAGTTCTTC.

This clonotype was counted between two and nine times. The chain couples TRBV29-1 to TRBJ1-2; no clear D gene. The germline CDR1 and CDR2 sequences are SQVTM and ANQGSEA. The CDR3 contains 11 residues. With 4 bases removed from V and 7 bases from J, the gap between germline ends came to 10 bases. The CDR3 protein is CSVGTPVGYTF. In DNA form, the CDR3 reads TGCAGCGTTGGGACCCCAGTTGGCTACACCTTC. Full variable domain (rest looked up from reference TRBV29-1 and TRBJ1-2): SAVISQKPSRDICQRGTSLTIQCQVDSQVTMMFWYRQQPGQSLTLIATANQGSEATYESGFVIDKFPISRPNLTFSTLTVSNMSPEDSSIYLCSVGTPVGYTFGSGTRLTVV.

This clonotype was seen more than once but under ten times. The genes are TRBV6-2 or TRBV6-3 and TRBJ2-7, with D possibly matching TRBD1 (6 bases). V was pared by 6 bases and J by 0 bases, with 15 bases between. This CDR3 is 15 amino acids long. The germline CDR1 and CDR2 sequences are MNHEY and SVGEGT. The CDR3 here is CASRTDRMGSYEQYF. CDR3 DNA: TGTGCCAGCAGGACCGACAGGATGGGCTCCTACGAGCAGTACTTC.

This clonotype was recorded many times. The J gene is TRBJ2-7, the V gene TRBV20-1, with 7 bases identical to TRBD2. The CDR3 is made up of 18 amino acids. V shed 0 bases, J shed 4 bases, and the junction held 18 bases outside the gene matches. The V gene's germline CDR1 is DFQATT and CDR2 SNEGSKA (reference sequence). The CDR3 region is CSARDLLREGLRGYEQYF. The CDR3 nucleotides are TGCAGTGCTAGAGATCTTTTGAGGGAGGGGCTGAGGGGTTACGAGCAGTACTTC.

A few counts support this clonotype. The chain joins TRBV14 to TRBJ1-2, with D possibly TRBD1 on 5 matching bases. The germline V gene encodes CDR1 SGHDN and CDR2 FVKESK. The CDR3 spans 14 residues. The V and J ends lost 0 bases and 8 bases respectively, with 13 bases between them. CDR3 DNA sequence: TGTGCCAGCAGCCAAGATTGGGGCTTGAGCGGCTACACCTTC. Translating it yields CASSQDWGLSGYTF.

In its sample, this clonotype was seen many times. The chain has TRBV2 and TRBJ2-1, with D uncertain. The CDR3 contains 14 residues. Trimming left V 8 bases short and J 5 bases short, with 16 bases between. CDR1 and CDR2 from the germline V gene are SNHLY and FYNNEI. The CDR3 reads CASGRAVVDNEQFF. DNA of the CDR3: TGTGCCAGCGGTCGGGCGGTGGTTGACAATGAGCAGTTCTTC.

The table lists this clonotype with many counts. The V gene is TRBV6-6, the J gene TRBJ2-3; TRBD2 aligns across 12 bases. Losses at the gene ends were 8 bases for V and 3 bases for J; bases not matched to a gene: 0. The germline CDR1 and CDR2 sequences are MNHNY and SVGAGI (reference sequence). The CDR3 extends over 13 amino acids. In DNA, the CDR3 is TGTGCCAGCGGACTAGCGGGGACAGATACGCAGTATTTT. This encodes CASGLAGTDTQYF.

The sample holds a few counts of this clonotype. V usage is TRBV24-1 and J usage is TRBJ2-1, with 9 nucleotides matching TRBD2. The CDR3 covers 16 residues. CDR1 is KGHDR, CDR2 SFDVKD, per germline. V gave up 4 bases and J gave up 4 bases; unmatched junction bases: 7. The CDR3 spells CATSEPTSGSYNEQFF. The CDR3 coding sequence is TGTGCCACCAGTGAACCGACTAGCGGATCTTACAATGAGCAGTTCTTC.

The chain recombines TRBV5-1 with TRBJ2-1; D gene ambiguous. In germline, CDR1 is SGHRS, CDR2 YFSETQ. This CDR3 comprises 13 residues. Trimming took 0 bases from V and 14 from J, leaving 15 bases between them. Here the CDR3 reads CASSLADRVDKFF. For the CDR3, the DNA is TGCGCCAGCAGCTTGGCGGATAGGGTCGATAAGTTCTTC.

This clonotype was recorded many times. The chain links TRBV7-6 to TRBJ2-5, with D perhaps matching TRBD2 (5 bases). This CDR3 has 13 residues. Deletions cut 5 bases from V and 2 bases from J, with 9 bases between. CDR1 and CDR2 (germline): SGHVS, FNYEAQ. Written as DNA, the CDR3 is TGTGCCAGCAGCGTCGGAGGACAAGAGACCCAGTACTTC. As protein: CASSVGGQETQYF.

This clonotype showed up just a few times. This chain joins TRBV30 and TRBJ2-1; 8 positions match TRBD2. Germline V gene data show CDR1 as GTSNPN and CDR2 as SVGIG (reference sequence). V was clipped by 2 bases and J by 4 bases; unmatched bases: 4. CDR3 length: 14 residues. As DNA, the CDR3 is TGTGCCTGGAGTACGGGAGGGGGATACAATGAGCAGTTCTTC. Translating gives CAWSTGGGYNEQFF.

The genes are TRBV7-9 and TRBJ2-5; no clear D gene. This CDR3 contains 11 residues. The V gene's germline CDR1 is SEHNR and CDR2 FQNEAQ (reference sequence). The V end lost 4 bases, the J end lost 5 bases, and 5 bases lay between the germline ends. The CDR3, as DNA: TGTGCCAGCAGCTCGGCGGAGACCCAGTACTTC. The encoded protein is CASSSAETQYF.

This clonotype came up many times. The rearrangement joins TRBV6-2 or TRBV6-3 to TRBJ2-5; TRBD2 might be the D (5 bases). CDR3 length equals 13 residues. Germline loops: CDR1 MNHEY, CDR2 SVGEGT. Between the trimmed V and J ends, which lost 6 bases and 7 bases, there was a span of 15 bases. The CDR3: CASSPRVRGTQYF. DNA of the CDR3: TGTGCCAGCAGCCCCCGGGTCCGGGGGACCCAGTACTTC.

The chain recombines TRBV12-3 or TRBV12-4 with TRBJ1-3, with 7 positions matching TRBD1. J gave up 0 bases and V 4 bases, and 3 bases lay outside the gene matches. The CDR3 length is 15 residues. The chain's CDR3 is CASSWGQFSGNTIYF. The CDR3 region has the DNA TGTGCCAGCAGTTGGGGACAGTTCTCTGGAAACACCATATATTTT.

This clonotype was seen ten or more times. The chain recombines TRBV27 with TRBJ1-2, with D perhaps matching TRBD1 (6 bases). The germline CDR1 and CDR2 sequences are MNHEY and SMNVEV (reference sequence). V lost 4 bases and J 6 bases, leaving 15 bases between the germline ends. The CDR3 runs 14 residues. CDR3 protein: CASSSGLQGHGYTF. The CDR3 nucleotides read TGTGCCAGCAGTTCCGGCCTCCAGGGGCATGGCTACACCTTC.

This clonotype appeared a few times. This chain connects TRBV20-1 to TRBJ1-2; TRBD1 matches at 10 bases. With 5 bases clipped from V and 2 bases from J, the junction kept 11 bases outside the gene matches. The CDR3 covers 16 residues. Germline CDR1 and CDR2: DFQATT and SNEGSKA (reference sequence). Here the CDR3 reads CSAAPRDRGRNYGYTF. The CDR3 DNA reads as TGCAGTGCTGCCCCCCGGGACAGGGGCCGGAACTATGGCTACACCTTC.

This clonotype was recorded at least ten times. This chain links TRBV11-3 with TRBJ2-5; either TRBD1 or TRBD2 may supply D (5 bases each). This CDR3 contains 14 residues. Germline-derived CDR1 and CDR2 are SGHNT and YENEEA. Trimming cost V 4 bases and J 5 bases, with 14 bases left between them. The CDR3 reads CASSSPRGRETQYF. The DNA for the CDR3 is TGTGCCAGCAGCTCACCGAGGGGTCGGGAGACCCAGTACTTC.